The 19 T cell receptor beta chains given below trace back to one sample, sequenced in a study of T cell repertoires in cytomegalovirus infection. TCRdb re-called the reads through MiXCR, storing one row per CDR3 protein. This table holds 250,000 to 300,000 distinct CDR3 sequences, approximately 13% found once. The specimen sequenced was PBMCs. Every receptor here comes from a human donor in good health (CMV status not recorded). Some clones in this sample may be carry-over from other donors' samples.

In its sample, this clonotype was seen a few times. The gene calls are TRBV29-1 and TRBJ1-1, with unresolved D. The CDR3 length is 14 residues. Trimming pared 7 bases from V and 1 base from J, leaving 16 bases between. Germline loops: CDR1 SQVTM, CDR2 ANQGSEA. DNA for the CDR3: TGCAGCGGGGCGAAGGGTAAGACGAACACTGAAGCTTTCTTT. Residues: CSGAKGKTNTEAFF.

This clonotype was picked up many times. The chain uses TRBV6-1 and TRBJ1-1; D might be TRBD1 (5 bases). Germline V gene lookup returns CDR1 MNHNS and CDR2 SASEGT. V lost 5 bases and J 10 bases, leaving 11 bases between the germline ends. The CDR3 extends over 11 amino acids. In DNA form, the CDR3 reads TGTGCCAGCAGTCTCGGGGGGGTAGCTTTCTTT. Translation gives CASSLGGVAFF.

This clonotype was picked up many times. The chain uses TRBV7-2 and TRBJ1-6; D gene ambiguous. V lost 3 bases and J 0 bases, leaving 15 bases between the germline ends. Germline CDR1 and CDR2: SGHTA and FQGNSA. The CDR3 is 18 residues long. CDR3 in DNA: TGTGCCAGCAGCTTTTTCGGCAGAAAAAGCTCCTATAATTCACCCCTCCACTTT. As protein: CASSFFGRKSSYNSPLHF.

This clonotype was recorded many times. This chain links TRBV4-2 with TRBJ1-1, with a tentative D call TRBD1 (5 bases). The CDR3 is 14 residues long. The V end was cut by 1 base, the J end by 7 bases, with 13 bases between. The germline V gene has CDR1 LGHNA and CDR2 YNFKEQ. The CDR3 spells CASSQGGGDVEAFF. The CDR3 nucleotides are TGTGCCAGCAGCCAAGGTGGGGGGGACGTTGAAGCTTTCTTT.

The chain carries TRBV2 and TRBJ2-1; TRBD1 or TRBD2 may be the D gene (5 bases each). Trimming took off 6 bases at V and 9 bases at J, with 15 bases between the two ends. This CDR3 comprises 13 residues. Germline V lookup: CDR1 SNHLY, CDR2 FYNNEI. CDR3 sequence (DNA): TGTGCCAGCAGACGACTACCCCAGGGTGAGCAGTTCTTC. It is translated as CASRRLPQGEQFF.

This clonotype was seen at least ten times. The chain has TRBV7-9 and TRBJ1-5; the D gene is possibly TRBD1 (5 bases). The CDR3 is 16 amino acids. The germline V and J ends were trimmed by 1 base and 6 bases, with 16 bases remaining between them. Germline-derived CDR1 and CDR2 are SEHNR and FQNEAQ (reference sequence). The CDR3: CASSLVGRGPVQPQHF. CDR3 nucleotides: TGTGCCAGCAGCTTAGTTGGGAGGGGACCCGTTCAGCCCCAGCATTTT.

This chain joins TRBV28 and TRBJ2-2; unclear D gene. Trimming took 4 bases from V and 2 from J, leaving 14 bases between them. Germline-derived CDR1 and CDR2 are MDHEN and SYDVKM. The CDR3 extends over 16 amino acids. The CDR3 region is CASSSHDWGNTGELFF. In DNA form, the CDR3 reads TGTGCCAGCAGTTCACACGACTGGGGAAACACCGGGGAGCTGTTTTTT. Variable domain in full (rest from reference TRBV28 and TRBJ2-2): DVKVTQSSRYLVKRTGEKVFLECVQDMDHENMFWYRQDPGLGLRLIYFSYDVKMKEKGDIPEGYSVSREKKERFSLILESASTNQTSMYLCASSSHDWGNTGELFFGEGSRLTVL.

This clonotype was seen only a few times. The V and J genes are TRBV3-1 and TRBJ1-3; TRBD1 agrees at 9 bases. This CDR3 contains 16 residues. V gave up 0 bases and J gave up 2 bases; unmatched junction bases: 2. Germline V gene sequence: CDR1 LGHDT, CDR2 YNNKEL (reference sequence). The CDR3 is CASSQDGTGTGNTIYF. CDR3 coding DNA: TGTGCCAGCAGCCAAGACGGGACAGGGACTGGAAACACCATATATTTT.

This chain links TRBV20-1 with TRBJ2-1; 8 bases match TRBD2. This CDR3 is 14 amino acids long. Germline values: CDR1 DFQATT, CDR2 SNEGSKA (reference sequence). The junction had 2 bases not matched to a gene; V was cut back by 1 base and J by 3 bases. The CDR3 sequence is CSARAGGRYNEQFF. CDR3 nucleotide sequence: TGCAGTGCTAGAGCGGGGGGGCGCTACAATGAGCAGTTCTTC.

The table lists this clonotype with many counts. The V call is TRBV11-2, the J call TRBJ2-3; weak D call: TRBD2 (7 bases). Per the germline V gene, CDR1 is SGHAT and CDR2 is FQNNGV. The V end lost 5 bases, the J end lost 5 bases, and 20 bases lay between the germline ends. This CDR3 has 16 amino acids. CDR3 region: CASSKNGGLAEDTQYF. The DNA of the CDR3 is TGTGCCAGCAGCAAAAACGGGGGGCTAGCTGAAGATACGCAGTATTTT.

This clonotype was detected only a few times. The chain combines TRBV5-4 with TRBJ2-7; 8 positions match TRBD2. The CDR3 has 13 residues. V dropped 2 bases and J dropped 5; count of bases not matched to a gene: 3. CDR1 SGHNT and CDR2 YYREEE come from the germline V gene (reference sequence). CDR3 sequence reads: CASSFLAGNEQYF. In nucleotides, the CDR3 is TGTGCCAGCAGCTTTTTAGCGGGAAACGAGCAGTACTTC.

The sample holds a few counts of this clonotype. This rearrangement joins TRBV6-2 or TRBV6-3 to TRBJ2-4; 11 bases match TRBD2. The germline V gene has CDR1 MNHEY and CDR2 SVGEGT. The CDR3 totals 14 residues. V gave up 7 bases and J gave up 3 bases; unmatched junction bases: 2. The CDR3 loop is CASKLAGDKNIQYF. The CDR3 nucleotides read TGTGCCAGCAAACTAGCGGGAGACAAAAACATTCAGTACTTC.

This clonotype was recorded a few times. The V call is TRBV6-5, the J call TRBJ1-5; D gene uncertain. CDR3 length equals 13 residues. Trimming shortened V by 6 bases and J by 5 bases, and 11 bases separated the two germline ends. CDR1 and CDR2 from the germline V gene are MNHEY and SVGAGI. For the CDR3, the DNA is TGTGCCAGCAGCATAAACAGCTATCAGCCCCAGCATTTT. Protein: CASSINSYQPQHF.

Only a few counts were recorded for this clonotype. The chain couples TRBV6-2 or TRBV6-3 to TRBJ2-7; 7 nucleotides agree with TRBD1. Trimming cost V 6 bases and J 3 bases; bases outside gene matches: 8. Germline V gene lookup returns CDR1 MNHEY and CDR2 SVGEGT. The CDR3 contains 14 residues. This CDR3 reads CASSTPGQLYEQYF. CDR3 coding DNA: TGTGCCAGCAGCACTCCGGGACAGCTCTACGAGCAGTACTTC.

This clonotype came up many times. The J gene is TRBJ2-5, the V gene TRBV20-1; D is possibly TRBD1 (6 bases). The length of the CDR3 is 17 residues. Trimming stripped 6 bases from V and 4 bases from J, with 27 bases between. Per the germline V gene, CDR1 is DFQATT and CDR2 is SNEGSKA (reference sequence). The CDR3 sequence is CSARLQGTFRMGETQYF. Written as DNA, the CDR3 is TGCAGTGCAAGACTACAGGGCACTTTTCGTATGGGAGAGACCCAGTACTTC.

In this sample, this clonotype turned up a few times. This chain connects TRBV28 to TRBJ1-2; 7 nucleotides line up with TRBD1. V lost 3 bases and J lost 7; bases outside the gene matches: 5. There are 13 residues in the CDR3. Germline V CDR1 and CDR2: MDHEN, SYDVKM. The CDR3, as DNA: TGTGCCAGCAGTTTTGCAGGGGGATTTGGCTACACCTTC. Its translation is CASSFAGGFGYTF.

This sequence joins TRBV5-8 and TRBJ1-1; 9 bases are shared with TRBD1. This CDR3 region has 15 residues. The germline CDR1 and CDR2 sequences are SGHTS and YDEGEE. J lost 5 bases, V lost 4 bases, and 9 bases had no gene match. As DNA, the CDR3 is TGTGCCAGCAGCGTACCCGGGACAGGGCAAACTGAAGCTTTCTTT. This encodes CASSVPGTGQTEAFF. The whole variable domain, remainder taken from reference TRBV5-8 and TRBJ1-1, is EAGVTQSPTHLIKTRGQQATLRCSPISGHTSVYWYQQALGLGLQFLLWYDEGEERNRGNFPPRFSGRQFPNYSSELNVNALELEDSALYLCASSVPGTGQTEAFFGQGTRLTVV.

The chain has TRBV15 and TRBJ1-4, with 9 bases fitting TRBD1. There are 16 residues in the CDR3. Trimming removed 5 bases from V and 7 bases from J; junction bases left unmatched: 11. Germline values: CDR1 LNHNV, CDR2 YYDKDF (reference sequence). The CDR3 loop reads CATSRVTGTGSEKLFF. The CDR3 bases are TGTGCCACCAGCCGAGTAACCGGGACAGGGAGTGAAAAACTGTTTTTT.

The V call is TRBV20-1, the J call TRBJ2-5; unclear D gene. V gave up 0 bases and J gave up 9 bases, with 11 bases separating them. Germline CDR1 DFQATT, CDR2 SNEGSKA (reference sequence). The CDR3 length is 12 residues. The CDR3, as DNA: TGCAGTGCTAGAGATGGGTCAGGAGCCCAGTACTTC. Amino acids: CSARDGSGAQYF.